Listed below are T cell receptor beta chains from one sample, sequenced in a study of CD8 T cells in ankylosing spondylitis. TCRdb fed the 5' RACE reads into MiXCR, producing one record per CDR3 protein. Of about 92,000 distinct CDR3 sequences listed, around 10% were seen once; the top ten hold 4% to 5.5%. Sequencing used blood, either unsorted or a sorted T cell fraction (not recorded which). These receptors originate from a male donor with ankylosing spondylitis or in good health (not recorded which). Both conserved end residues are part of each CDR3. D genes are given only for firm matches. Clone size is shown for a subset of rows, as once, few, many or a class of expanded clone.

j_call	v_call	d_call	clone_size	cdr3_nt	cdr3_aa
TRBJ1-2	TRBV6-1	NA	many	TGTGCCAGCAGTGAATACCAGGGAGACTATGGCTACACCTTC	CASSEYQGDYGYTF
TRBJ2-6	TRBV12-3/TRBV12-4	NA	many	TGTGCCAGCGGGAAATGGGGGGCCAACGTCCTGACTTTC	CASGKWGANVLTF
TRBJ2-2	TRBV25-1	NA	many	TGTGCCACCGAGTCCACCTGGACGAACACCGGGGAGCTGTTTTTT	CATESTWTNTGELFF
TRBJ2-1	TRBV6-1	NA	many	TGTGCCAGCAAAAAGGGGGGTGCCTACAATGAGCAGTTCTTC	CASKKGGAYNEQFF
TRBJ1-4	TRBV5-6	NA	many	TGTGCCAGCACCCGGCGGGGGGATGAAAAACTGTTTTTT	CASTRRGDEKLFF
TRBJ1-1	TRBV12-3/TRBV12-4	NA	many	TGTGCCAGCCGACGGGATTACACTGAAGCTTTCTTT	CASRRDYTEAFF
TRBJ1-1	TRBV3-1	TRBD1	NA	TGTGCCAGCAGCCGATTACAGGGGACTGAAGCTTTCTTT	CASSRLQGTEAFF
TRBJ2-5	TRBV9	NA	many	TGTGCCAGCAGCGTAGGAGAAAGCGGGACCCAGTACTTC	CASSVGESGTQYF
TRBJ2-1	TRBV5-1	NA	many	TGCGCCAGCAGCTTGAGGGGGGTCAAAAACAATGAGCAGTTCTTC	CASSLRGVKNNEQFF
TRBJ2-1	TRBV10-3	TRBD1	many	TGTGCCATCAGCGAGGGGGCAAGTACCTACAATGAGCAGTTCTTC	CAISEGASTYNEQFF
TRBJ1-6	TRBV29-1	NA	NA	TGCAGCGTTCTTACAGGGTATGACTCACCCCTCCACTTT	CSVLTGYDSPLHF
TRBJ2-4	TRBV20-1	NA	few	TGCAGTGCTCGCCCGGCTGCGGGGGCAATAGCCAAAAACATTCAGTACTTC	CSARPAAGAIAKNIQYF
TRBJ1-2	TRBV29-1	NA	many	TGCAGCGTTGAAACAGGGAGTGGCTACACCTTC	CSVETGSGYTF
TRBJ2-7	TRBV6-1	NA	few	TGTGCCTCAGTGGGCCTCCTGACCTACGAGCAGTACTTC	CASVGLLTYEQYF
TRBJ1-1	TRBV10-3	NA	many	TGTGCCATCAGTGAGTCGGACACACAGGAAGCTTTCTTT	CAISESDTQEAFF
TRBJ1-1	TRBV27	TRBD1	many	TGTGCCAGCAGTCCGCGGACAGGGTTTCTCTTTTTAGAGAACACTGAAGCTTTCTTT	CASSPRTGFLFLENTEAFF
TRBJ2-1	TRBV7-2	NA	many	TGTGCCAGCAGCTTCGGGACTTTCATCAGCTCCTACAATGAGCAGTTCTTC	CASSFGTFISSYNEQFF
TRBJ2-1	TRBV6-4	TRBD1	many	TGTGCCAGCAGTGACGATTCAGGGGGCTCCTACAATGAGCAGTTCTTC	CASSDDSGGSYNEQFF
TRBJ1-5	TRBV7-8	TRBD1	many	TGTGCCAGCAGCTTAGTCCCCCCAGGACAGGGCTTCAATCAGCCCCAGCATTTT	CASSLVPPGQGFNQPQHF
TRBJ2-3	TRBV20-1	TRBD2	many	TGCAGTGCTAGGGACAGACTAGCGGGGGAGACAGATACGCAGTATTTT	CSARDRLAGETDTQYF
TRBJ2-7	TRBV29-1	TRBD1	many	TGCAGCGCTCTGACAGGGCTCTACTCCTACGAGCAGTACTTC	CSALTGLYSYEQYF
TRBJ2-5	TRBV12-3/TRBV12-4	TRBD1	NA	TGTGCCAGCAGAACGGACAGGGAGCGGTCAGAGACCCAGTACTTC	CASRTDRERSETQYF
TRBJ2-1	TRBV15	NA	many	TGTGCCACCAGCAGAGGACAGGATGACACCTACAATGAGCAGTTCTTC	CATSRGQDDTYNEQFF
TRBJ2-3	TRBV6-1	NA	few	TGTGCCAGCAGTGGGCTCTATAGCACAGATACGCAGTATTTT	CASSGLYSTDTQYF
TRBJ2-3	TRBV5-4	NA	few	TGTGCCAGCAGCTTCCCCACGCGATCCACAGATACGCAGTATTTT	CASSFPTRSTDTQYF
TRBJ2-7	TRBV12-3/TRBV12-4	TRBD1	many	TGTGCCAGCAGTGCACAGGGGATTGGTGTGTTCGAGCAGTACTTC	CASSAQGIGVFEQYF
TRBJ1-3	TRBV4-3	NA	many	TGCGCCAGCAGCCCAGGGAATATCTCTGGAAACACCATATATTTT	CASSPGNISGNTIYF
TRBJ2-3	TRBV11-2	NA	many	TGTGCCAGCAGCTTAGATCCGGAGGTCGGCACAGATACGCAGTATTTT	CASSLDPEVGTDTQYF
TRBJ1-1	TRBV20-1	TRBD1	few	TGCAGTGCTAGGAGACAGGGGGCGACTGAAGCTTTCTTT	CSARRQGATEAFF
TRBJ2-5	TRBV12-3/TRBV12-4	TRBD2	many	TGTGCCAGCAGTTTTACGGGGGGTTTAGAGACCCAGTACTTC	CASSFTGGLETQYF
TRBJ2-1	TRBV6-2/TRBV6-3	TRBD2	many	TGTGCCAGCAGTTACCCCCGGAAGGGAGGGAAGTCCAATGAGCAGTTCTTC	CASSYPRKGGKSNEQFF
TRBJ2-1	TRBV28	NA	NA	TGTGCCAGCAGTAACGAACGACGGGATGAGCAGTTCTTC	CASSNERRDEQFF
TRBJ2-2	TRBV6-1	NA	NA	TGTGCCAGCGCCAGACTTCGGGGGTCCGGGGAGCTGTTTTTT	CASARLRGSGELFF
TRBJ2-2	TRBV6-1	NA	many	TGTGCCAGCAGCCTGAGGGGGGGTACCGGGGAGCTGTTTTTT	CASSLRGGTGELFF
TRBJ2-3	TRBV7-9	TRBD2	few	TGTGCCAGCATCCGCGGGGGGATGACAGATACGCAGTATTTT	CASIRGGMTDTQYF
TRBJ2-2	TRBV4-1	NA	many	TGCGCCAGCAGCCAAGATCTAGCACAGAGAACGACCGGGGAGCTGTTTTTT	CASSQDLAQRTTGELFF
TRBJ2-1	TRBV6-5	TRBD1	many	TGTGCCAGCAGGCGGACAGGGAGTGAGCAGTTCTTC	CASRRTGSEQFF
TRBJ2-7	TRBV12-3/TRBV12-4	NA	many	TGTGCCAGCAGTTTAGGGGAGTCCTACTACGAGCAGTACTTC	CASSLGESYYEQYF
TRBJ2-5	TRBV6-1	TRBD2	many	TGTGCCAGCAGTAAACAGCGGGGGCAAGAGACCCAGTACTTC	CASSKQRGQETQYF
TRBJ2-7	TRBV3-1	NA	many	TGTGCCAGCAGGGGCAGGGCCCACGAGCAGTACTTC	CASRGRAHEQYF
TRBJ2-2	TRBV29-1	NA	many	TGCAGCGTTGCGGTGACACAGAACACCGGGGAGCTGTTTTTT	CSVAVTQNTGELFF
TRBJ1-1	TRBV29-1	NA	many	TGCAGCGTTGCGAGCGCGTTGAACACTGAAGCTTTCTTT	CSVASALNTEAFF